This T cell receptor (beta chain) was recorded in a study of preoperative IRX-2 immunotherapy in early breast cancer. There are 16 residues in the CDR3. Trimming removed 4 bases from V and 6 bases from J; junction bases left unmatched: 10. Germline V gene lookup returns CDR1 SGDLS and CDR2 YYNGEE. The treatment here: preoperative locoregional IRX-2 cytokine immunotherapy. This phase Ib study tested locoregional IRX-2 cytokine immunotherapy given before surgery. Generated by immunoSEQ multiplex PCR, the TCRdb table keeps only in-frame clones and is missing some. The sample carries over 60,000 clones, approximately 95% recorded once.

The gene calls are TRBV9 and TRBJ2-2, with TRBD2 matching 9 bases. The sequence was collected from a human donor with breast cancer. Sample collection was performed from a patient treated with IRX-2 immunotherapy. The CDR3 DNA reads TGTGCCAGCAGCCCGGCGGGAGGGTCCCGTCCCGGGGAGCTGTTTTTT. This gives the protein CASSPAGGSRPGELFF.